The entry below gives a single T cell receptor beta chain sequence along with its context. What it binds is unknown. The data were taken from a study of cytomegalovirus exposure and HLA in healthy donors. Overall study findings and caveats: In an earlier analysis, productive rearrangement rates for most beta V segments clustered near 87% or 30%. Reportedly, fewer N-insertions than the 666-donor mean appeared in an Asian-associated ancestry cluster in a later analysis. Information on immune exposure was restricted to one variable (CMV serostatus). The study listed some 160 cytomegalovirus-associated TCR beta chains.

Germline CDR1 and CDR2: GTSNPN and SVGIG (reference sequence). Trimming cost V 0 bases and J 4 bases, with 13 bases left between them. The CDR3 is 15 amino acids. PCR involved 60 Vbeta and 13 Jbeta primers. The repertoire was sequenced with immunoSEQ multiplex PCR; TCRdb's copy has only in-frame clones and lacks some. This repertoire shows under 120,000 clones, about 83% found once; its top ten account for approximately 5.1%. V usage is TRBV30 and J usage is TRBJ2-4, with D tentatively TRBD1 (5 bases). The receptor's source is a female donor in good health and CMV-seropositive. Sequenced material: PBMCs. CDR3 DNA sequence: TGTGCCTGGAGTGTAATGGGGCACCTAAAAAACATTCAGTACTTC. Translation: CAWSVMGHLKNIQYF.